A single sample is the source of the 18 T cell receptor beta chains below, sequenced in a study of T cell responses to AZD1222 COVID-19 vaccine. Profiling relied on immunoSEQ multiplex PCR, and the TCRdb table lists in-frame clones only, not all of them. The sample has about 150,000 clones; approximately 88% are singletons. The sequencing here drew on peripheral blood, taken on day 0 of AZD1222 vaccination. The receptors derive from an adult in good health.

V gene TRBV20-1 combines with J gene TRBJ1-2; unclear D gene. CDR3 length equals 11 residues. CDR1 is DFQATT and CDR2 is SNEGSKA in the germline V gene (reference sequence). This CDR3 is CRAYGIYGYTF. Written as DNA, the CDR3 is TGCAGGGCCTACGGAATCTATGGCTACACCTTC.

This clone appeared a single time. The chain employs TRBV27 and TRBJ1-1; the D gene is possibly TRBD1 (5 bases). Looked up from germline, CDR1 is MNHEY and CDR2 is SMNVEV (reference sequence). Trimming shortened V by 0 bases and J by 1 base, and 6 bases separated the two germline ends. The CDR3 contains 14 residues. CDR3 in DNA: TGTGCCAGCAGTTTATCGGGGGGGAACACTGAAGCTTTCTTT. Amino acid sequence: CASSLSGGNTEAFF.

On this clone: The junction shows a germline mismatch at one end, possibly a read error. The chain joins TRBV12-3 or TRBV12-4 to TRBJ2-5, with D unclear. This CDR3 is 12 amino acids long. The CDR3 sequence: CASALDQETQYF. The CDR3 nucleotides read TGTGCCAGCGCCCTCGACCAGGAGACCCAGTACTTC.

V and J are TRBV5-1 and TRBJ1-1; 8 nucleotides agree with TRBD1. The CDR3 is 17 residues long. The germline gives CDR1 SGHRS, CDR2 YFSETQ. V lost 6 bases to trimming and J lost 1 base; unmatched junction nucleotides: 14. CDR3 sequence reads: CASTEGGTGGSNTEAFF. The CDR3 DNA follows: TGCGCCAGCACCGAGGGGGGGACAGGTGGCTCGAACACTGAAGCTTTCTTT.

This clone was observed once. This chain connects TRBV6-5 to TRBJ1-5, with a possible D match to TRBD1 (6 bases). Germline CDR1 is MNHEY and CDR2 is SVGAGI. V was cut by 6 bases and J by 6 bases, with 12 bases left in between. The CDR3 is 13 amino acids. CDR3 sequence (DNA): TGTGCCAGCAGCTTTCGGGGGCCTCAGCCCCAGCATTTT. It codes for CASSFRGPQPQHF.

V usage is TRBV7-2 and J usage is TRBJ1-2; no clear D. The CDR3 totals 15 residues. Germline V gives CDR1 SGHTA, CDR2 FQGNSA. V dropped 4 bases and J dropped 2 bases, with 14 bases sitting between them. The CDR3 spells CASSSLGQSNYGYTF. The CDR3 DNA reads as TGTGCCAGCAGCTCCCTAGGCCAATCGAACTATGGCTACACCTTC.

V is TRBV19 and J is TRBJ1-5; TRBD1 might be the D (6 bases). Trimming removed 5 bases from V and 5 bases from J, with 13 bases in between. The CDR3 runs to 14 residues. The germline gives CDR1 LNHDA, CDR2 SQIVND (reference sequence). The CDR3 DNA reads as TGTGCCAGTAGTCTCCTCTGGACAGATCAGCCCCAGCATTTT. Its translation: CASSLLWTDQPQHF.

This sequence joins TRBV30 and TRBJ2-1; 13 bases agree with TRBD2. The CDR3 consists of 14 residues. Germline lookup yields CDR1 GTSNPN and CDR2 SVGIG (reference sequence). V trimming: 2 bases; J trimming: 10 bases; junction bases outside the gene matches: 5. CDR3 DNA sequence: TGTGCCTGGAGTAGACTAGCGGGAGGAGGGGAGCAGTTCTTC. It specifies CAWSRLAGGGEQFF.

The V call is TRBV5-1, the J call TRBJ2-1, with D perhaps matching TRBD2 (5 bases). The CDR3 runs to 17 residues. Trimming took off 0 bases at V and 5 bases at J, with 18 bases between the two ends. The V gene's germline CDR1 is SGHRS and CDR2 YFSETQ. CDR3 DNA: TGCGCCAGCAGCTTGGGACCGGTGAGGGCCGCAGACAATGAGCAGTTCTTC. It encodes CASSLGPVRAADNEQFF.

This sequence joins TRBV11-1 and TRBJ1-1; D not resolved. The V gene's germline CDR1 is SGHAT and CDR2 FQDESV (reference sequence). This CDR3 region has 14 residues. V gave up 5 bases and J gave up 5 bases, with 15 bases separating them. The CDR3 sequence is CASSARLGGTEAFF. The CDR3, as DNA: TGTGCCAGCAGCGCCCGATTGGGTGGTACTGAAGCTTTCTTT.

The rearrangement joins TRBV27 to TRBJ1-5; a possible D gene is TRBD1 (5 bases). V shed 6 bases and J shed 5 bases, with 14 bases lying between them. The CDR3 contains 14 residues. The V gene's germline CDR1 is MNHEY and CDR2 SMNVEV (reference sequence). CDR3 sequence: CASRGSGRHQPQHF. The CDR3 DNA follows: TGTGCCAGCAGGGGGTCAGGGCGACATCAGCCCCAGCATTTT.

The chain has TRBV2 and TRBJ2-7, with D possibly TRBD1 on 5 matching bases. Germline V gene sequence: CDR1 SNHLY, CDR2 FYNNEI. CDR3 length: 14 amino acids. V gave up 2 bases and J gave up 3 bases, with 11 bases separating them. DNA of the CDR3: TGTGCCAGCAGTGAACGGCAGGGTGTCTACGAGCAGTACTTC. It specifies CASSERQGVYEQYF. Full variable domain (outside the CDR3, taken from reference TRBV2 and TRBJ2-7): EPEVTQTPSHQVTQMGQEVILRCVPISNHLYFYWYRQILGQKVEFLVSFYNNEISEKSEIFDDQFSVERPDGSNFTLKIRSTKLEDSAMYFCASSERQGVYEQYFGPGTRLTVT.

The CDR3 DNA sequence: TGCAGTGCCTCGCCCGGGGGCGAAGCTTTCTTT. Translating gives CSASPGGEAFF. The chain combines TRBV20-1 with TRBJ1-1; TRBD1 is a possible D gene (6 bases). This CDR3 spans 11 amino acids. Germline CDR1 and CDR2: DFQATT and SNEGSKA (reference sequence). V lost 6 bases to trimming and J lost 8 bases, with 13 bases between them.

The rearrangement joins TRBV5-1 to TRBJ2-1, with 7 bases matching TRBD2. Germline assignment: CDR1 SGHRS and CDR2 YFSETQ. The V segment lost 1 base and the J segment 3 bases; nucleotides outside the gene matches: 10. CDR3 length: 17 amino acids. CDR3 protein: CASSLIADGRFYNEQFF. The CDR3 DNA is TGCGCCAGCAGCTTGATTGCTGACGGGAGGTTCTACAATGAGCAGTTCTTC.

The rearrangement links TRBV30 to TRBJ1-2, with TRBD1 matching over 9 bases. Trimming at V came to 7 bases and at J to 5 bases, leaving 8 bases not matched to a gene. CDR1 is GTSNPN, CDR2 SVGIG, per germline (reference sequence). The CDR3 has 13 amino acids. The CDR3 loop reads CAFTGTGKYGYTF. As DNA, the CDR3 is TGTGCCTTTACCGGGACAGGGAAATATGGCTACACCTTC.

The rearrangement joins TRBV24-1 to TRBJ2-3; the D gene is possibly TRBD1 (5 bases). The V and J ends lost 5 bases and 3 bases respectively, with 11 bases between them. Germline V lookup: CDR1 KGHDR, CDR2 SFDVKD. The CDR3 runs 14 residues. The CDR3 DNA reads TGTGCCACCAGTGGACTCAGGGATACAGATACGCAGTATTTT. This gives the protein CATSGLRDTDTQYF.

This sequence joins TRBV11-2 and TRBJ2-6, with unresolved D. Trimming stripped 1 base from V and 4 bases from J, with 8 bases between. The CDR3 extends over 15 amino acids. The germline CDR1 and CDR2 sequences are SGHAT and FQNNGV. This chain's CDR3 is CASSLGEIGANVLTF. CDR3 nucleotides: TGTGCCAGCAGCTTAGGAGAGATAGGGGCCAACGTCCTGACTTTC.

This sequence joins TRBV18 and TRBJ2-2; D is undetermined. Germline V gene data show CDR1 as KGHSH and CDR2 as LQKENI. The CDR3 extends over 13 amino acids. V was pared by 2 bases and J by 5 bases, with 6 bases between. The CDR3 DNA follows: TGTGCCAGCTCACCAAAGGAAACCGGGGAGCTGTTTTTT. Amino acid sequence: CASSPKETGELFF.